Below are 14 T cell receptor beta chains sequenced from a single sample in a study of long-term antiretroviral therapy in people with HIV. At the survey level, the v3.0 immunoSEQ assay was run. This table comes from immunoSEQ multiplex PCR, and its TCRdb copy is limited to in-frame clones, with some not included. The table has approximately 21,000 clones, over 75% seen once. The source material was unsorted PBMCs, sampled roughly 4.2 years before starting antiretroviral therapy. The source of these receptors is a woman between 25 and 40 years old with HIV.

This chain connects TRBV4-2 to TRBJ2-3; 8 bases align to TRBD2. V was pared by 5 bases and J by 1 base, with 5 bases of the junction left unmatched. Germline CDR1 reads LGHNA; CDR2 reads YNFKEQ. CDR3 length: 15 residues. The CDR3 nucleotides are TGTGCCAGCAGCGTTCGGGGGGGACGCACAGATACGCAGTATTTT. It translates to CASSVRGGRTDTQYF.

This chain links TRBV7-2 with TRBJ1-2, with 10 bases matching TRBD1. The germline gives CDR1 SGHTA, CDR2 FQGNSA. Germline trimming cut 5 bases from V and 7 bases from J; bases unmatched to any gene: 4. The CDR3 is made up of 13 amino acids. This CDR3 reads CASSPDRGGGYTF. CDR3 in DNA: TGTGCCAGCAGCCCGGACAGGGGGGGTGGCTACACCTTC.

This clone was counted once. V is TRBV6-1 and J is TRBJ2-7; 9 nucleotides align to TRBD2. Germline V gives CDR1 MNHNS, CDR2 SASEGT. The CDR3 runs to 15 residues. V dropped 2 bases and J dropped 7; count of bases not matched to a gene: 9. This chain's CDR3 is CASSEWASGVLEQYF. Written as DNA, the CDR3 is TGTGCCAGCAGTGAATGGGCTAGCGGGGTTCTAGAGCAGTACTTC.

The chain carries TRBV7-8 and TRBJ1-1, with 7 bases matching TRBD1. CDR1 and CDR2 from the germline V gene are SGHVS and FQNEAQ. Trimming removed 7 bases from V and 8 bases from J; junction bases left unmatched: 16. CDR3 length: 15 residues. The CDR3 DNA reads TGTGCCAGCACCCCATCCGGGACAGTCCCTATAGAAGCTTTCTTT. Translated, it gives CASTPSGTVPIEAFF.

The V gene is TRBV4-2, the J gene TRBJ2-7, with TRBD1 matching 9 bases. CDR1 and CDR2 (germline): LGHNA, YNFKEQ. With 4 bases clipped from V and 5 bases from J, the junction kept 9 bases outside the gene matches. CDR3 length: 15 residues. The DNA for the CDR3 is TGTGCCAGCAGCCCACGGGACAGGGTGACCGACGAGCAGTACTTC. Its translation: CASSPRDRVTDEQYF.

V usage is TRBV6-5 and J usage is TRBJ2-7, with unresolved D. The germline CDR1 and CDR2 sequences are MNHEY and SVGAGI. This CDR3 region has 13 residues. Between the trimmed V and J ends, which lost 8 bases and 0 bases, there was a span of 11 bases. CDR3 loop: CASVGAGSYEQYF. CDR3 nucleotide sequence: TGTGCCAGCGTCGGTGCAGGCTCCTACGAGCAGTACTTC.

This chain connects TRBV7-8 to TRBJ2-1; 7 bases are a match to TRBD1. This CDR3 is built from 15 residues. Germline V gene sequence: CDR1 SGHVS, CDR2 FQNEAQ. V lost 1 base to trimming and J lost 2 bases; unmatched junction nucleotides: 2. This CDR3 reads CASSLVQGAYNEQFF. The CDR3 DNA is TGTGCCAGCAGCTTAGTGCAGGGGGCCTACAATGAGCAGTTCTTC.

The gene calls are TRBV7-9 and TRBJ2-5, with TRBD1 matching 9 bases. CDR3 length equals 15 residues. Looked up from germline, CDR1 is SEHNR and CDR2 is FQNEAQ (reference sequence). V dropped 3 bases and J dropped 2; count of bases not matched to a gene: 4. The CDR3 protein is CASSLDRGIQETQYF. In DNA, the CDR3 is TGTGCCAGCAGCTTGGACAGGGGTATTCAAGAGACCCAGTACTTC.

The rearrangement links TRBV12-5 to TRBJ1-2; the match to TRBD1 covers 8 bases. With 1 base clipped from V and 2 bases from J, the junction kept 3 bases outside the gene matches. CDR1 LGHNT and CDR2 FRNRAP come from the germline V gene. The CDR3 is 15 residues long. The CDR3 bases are TGTGCTAGTGGTTTGGAGACAGGGGCCAACTATGGCTACACCTTC. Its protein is CASGLETGANYGYTF. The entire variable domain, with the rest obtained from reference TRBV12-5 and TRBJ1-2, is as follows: DARVTQTPRHKVTEMGQEVTMRCQPILGHNTVFWYRQTMMQGLELLAYFRNRAPLDDSGMPKDRFSAEMPDATLATLKIQPSEPRDSAVYFCASGLETGANYGYTFGSGTRLTVV.

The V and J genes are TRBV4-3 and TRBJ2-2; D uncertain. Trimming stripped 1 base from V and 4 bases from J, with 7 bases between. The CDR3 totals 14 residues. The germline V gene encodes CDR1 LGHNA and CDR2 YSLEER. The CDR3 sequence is CASSQGPGTGELFF. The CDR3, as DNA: TGCGCCAGCAGCCAAGGCCCAGGCACCGGGGAGCTGTTTTTT.

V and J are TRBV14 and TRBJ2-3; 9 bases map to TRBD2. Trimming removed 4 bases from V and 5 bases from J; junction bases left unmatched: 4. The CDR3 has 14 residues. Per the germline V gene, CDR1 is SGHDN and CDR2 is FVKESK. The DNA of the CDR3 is TGTGCCAGCAGCCCCCGGACTAGCGAAGATACGCAGTATTTT. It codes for CASSPRTSEDTQYF.

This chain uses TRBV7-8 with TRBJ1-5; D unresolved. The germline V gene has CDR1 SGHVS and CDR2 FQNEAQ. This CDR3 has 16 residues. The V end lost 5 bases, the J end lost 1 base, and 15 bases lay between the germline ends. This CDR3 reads CASSPLRTESNQPQHF. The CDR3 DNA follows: TGTGCCAGCAGCCCGCTTAGGACCGAAAGCAATCAGCCCCAGCATTTT.

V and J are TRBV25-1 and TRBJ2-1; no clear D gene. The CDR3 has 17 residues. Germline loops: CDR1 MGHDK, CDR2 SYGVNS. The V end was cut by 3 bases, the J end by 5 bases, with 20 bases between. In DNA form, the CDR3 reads TGTGCCAGCAGTGACCCAAATAGCCGAAGCACAGACAATGAGCAGTTCTTC. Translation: CASSDPNSRSTDNEQFF. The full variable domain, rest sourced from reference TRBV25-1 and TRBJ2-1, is EADIYQTPRYLVIGTGKKITLECSQTMGHDKMYWYQQDPGMELHLIHYSYGVNSTEKGDLSSESTVSRIRTEHFPLTLESARPSHTSQYLCASSDPNSRSTDNEQFFGPGTRLTVL.

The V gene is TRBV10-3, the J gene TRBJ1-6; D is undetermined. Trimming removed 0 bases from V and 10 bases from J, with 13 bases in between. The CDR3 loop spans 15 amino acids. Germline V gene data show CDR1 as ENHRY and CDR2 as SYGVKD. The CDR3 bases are TGTGCCATCAGTGAGTCGTTGGACGCTCAATCACCCCTCCACTTT. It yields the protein CAISESLDAQSPLHF.